These 17 T cell receptor beta chains were all obtained from the same sample, sequenced in a study of T cell responses to AZD1222 COVID-19 vaccine. Assay used: immunoSEQ multiplex PCR; TCRdb lists only in-frame clones, some missing. The sample carries some 130,000 clones, around four fifths recorded once. The source material was peripheral blood, sampled on day 0 of AZD1222 vaccination. These receptors were collected from an adult in good health.

The chain links TRBV5-1 to TRBJ2-5; perhaps TRBD1 as D (5 bases). Germline V gives CDR1 SGHRS, CDR2 YFSETQ. The CDR3 loop spans 14 amino acids. Trimming shortened V by 0 bases and J by 5 bases, and 11 bases separated the two germline ends. The CDR3 is CASSLASGLETQYF. CDR3 nucleotides: TGCGCCAGCAGCTTGGCCTCAGGGTTGGAGACCCAGTACTTC.

The rearrangement joins TRBV7-3 to TRBJ2-2, with 9 bases lining up with TRBD1. This CDR3 contains 16 residues. J gave up 5 bases and V 2 bases, and 6 bases lay outside the gene matches. CDR1 is SGHTA, CDR2 FQGTGA, per germline. CDR3 DNA: TGTGCCAGCAGCTTAGCGACAGGGGGTGGAACCGGGGAGCTGTTTTTT. Its translation: CASSLATGGGTGELFF. Full variable domain (remainder filled in from reference TRBV7-3 and TRBJ2-2): GAGVSQTPSNKVTEKGKYVELRCDPISGHTALYWYRQSLGQGPEFLIYFQGTGAADDSGLPNDRFFAVRPEGSVSTLKIQRTERGDSAVYLCASSLATGGGTGELFFGEGSRLTVL.

The rearrangement links TRBV12-3 or TRBV12-4 to TRBJ2-1; D ambiguous. The CDR3 is 11 amino acids. Trimming stripped 1 base from V and 10 bases from J, with 5 bases between. In DNA form, the CDR3 reads TGTGCCAGCAGTTTAGATGAGGAGCAGTTCTTC. Its protein is CASSLDEEQFF.

In this sample, this clone turned up a few times. The J gene is TRBJ1-1, the V gene TRBV29-1; no clear D. V lost 3 bases, J lost 2 bases, and 10 bases lay in between. This CDR3 contains 13 residues. Germline lookup yields CDR1 SQVTM and CDR2 ANQGSEA. The CDR3 region has the DNA TGCAGCGTTGAGCGGGGAAGCAACACTGAAGCTTTCTTT. It is translated as CSVERGSNTEAFF.

V is TRBV2 and J is TRBJ1-3; TRBD1 is a possible D gene (6 bases). The CDR3 contains 17 residues. V gave up 6 bases and J gave up 4 bases, with 22 bases separating them. The germline V gene encodes CDR1 SNHLY and CDR2 FYNNEI. CDR3 amino acids: CASRTNTARGSGNTIYF. In nucleotides, the CDR3 is TGTGCCAGCAGAACTAACACCGCCAGGGGCTCGGGAAACACCATATATTTT.

This rearrangement joins TRBV9 to TRBJ2-2; D may be TRBD1 (6 bases). CDR1 and CDR2 from the germline V gene are SGDLS and YYNGEE. Trimming left V 4 bases short and J 2 bases short, with 15 bases between. CDR3 size: 16 residues. The CDR3 coding sequence is TGTGCCAGCAGCCCTCTGGGGGCCCTAAACACCGGGGAGCTGTTTTTT. Translating it yields CASSPLGALNTGELFF.

This CDR3 reads CASTLDAVYTEAFF. The DNA of the CDR3 is TGTGCCAGCACCCTAGACGCCGTGTACACTGAAGCTTTCTTT. This sequence joins TRBV28 and TRBJ1-1; D gene unclear. The CDR3 totals 14 residues. CDR1 MDHEN and CDR2 SYDVKM come from the germline V gene. The V and J ends lost 7 bases and 3 bases respectively, with 15 bases between them.

The chain employs TRBV2 and TRBJ2-1; D is perhaps TRBD1 (6 bases). CDR1 is SNHLY and CDR2 is FYNNEI in the germline V gene. Trimming removed 1 base from V and 3 bases from J, with 10 bases in between. This CDR3 has 15 amino acids. The CDR3 DNA reads TGTGCCAGCAGTGAAGTGACAGGTCGCTACAATGAGCAGTTCTTC. Protein sequence: CASSEVTGRYNEQFF. Based on the CDR3 plus reference TRBV2 and TRBJ2-1, the full variable domain is EPEVTQTPSHQVTQMGQEVILRCVPISNHLYFYWYRQILGQKVEFLVSFYNNEISEKSEIFDDQFSVERPDGSNFTLKIRSTKLEDSAMYFCASSEVTGRYNEQFFGPGTRLTVL.

V usage is TRBV5-8 and J usage is TRBJ1-6; no definite D call. The ends were cut back, 2 bases at V and 7 bases at J, with 10 bases in the middle. This CDR3 is built from 14 residues. Germline values: CDR1 SGHTS, CDR2 YDEGEE. The CDR3 spells CASSFLLGNSPLHF. Written as DNA, the CDR3 is TGTGCCAGCAGCTTTCTACTAGGGAATTCACCCCTCCACTTT. The full variable domain, rest sourced from reference TRBV5-8 and TRBJ1-6, is EAGVTQSPTHLIKTRGQQATLRCSPISGHTSVYWYQQALGLGLQFLLWYDEGEERNRGNFPPRFSGRQFPNYSSELNVNALELEDSALYLCASSFLLGNSPLHFGNGTRLTVT.

The chain joins TRBV9 to TRBJ1-3, with D uncertain. V lost 3 bases, J lost 0 bases, and 7 bases lay in between. CDR1 and CDR2 (germline): SGDLS, YYNGEE. The CDR3 contains 14 residues. This CDR3 is CASSATNSGNTIYF. The CDR3 coding sequence is TGTGCCAGCAGCGCCACGAACTCTGGAAACACCATATATTTT.

Only a few counts were recorded for this clone. The chain carries TRBV4-1 and TRBJ1-1; maybe TRBD1 (5 bases). V shed 4 bases and J shed 2 bases, with 17 bases lying between them. Germline loops: CDR1 MGHRA, CDR2 YSYEKL. The CDR3 loop spans 16 amino acids. CDR3 in DNA: TGCGCCAGCAGCCCAATGGGCGGAGGGGCAAACACTGAAGCTTTCTTT. Protein product: CASSPMGGGANTEAFF.

The chain employs TRBV19 and TRBJ1-1, with D possibly matching TRBD1 (5 bases). The CDR3 contains 14 residues. Germline lookup yields CDR1 LNHDA and CDR2 SQIVND (reference sequence). Trimming cost V 2 bases and J 3 bases, with 10 bases left between them. The CDR3 region is CASSIPDRYTEAFF. CDR3 coding DNA: TGTGCCAGTAGTATACCCGACAGATACACTGAAGCTTTCTTT.

The chain combines TRBV10-1 with TRBJ1-1, with D possibly TRBD1 on 5 matching bases. Trimming took off 9 bases at V and 7 bases at J, with 9 bases between the two ends. This CDR3 contains 10 residues. Germline CDR1 WNHNN, CDR2 SYGVQD (reference sequence). CDR3 amino acids: CARGGSEAFF. The CDR3 DNA follows: TGCGCCAGGGGGGGGAGTGAAGCTTTCTTT.

V usage is TRBV7-3 and J usage is TRBJ2-2; D gene ambiguous. Deletions cut 5 bases from V and 1 base from J, with 14 bases between. In germline, CDR1 is SGHTA, CDR2 FQGTGA. This CDR3 is 16 amino acids long. In DNA, the CDR3 is TGTGCCAGCAGCCCTCCGGGCAGGATGAACACCGGGGAGCTGTTTTTT. Protein sequence: CASSPPGRMNTGELFF.

The CDR3 loop is CASSLRAGGEKLFF. The CDR3 coding sequence is TGTGCCAGCAGCCTCAGAGCAGGTGGTGAAAAACTGTTTTTT. The gene calls are TRBV3-1 (or the pseudogene TRBV3-2) and TRBJ1-4, with no clear D. The CDR3 has 14 residues. CDR1 LGHDT and CDR2 YNNKEL come from the germline V gene (reference sequence). The V gene lost 4 bases and the J gene lost 7 bases, with 13 bases spanning the gap.

The chain links TRBV24-1 to TRBJ1-2; D possibly corresponds to TRBD1 (5 bases). Germline lookup yields CDR1 KGHDR and CDR2 SFDVKD. V lost 3 bases, J lost 4 bases, and 23 bases lay in between. The CDR3 runs to 18 residues. CDR3 in DNA: TGTGCCACCAGTGATCCCTCCCCCCGGGACCCAAGGAGCTATGGCTACACCTTC. It translates to CATSDPSPRDPRSYGYTF.

This clone was seen only once. V and J are TRBV7-9 and TRBJ2-7, with TRBD1 identical over 8 bases. The CDR3 consists of 14 residues. Germline CDR1 reads SEHNR; CDR2 reads FQNEAQ (reference sequence). Trimming cost V 4 bases and J 5 bases; bases outside gene matches: 7. Written as DNA, the CDR3 is TGTGCCAGCAGCTCGGGACAGGCCAGGAACGAGCAGTACTTC. Its translation is CASSSGQARNEQYF.